Below, 21 T cell receptor beta chains from the same sample are listed, as sequenced in a study of cytomegalovirus exposure and HLA in healthy donors. Both 60 Vbeta primers and 13 Jbeta primers went into the PCR. The assay was immunoSEQ multiplex PCR, and TCRdb's table has in-frame clones only and misses some. The table records 150,000 to 160,000 clones, approximately 75% of them present only once. The sequenced material came from PBMCs. The receptors were sampled from a man between 18 and 29 years old in good health and CMV-seronegative.

The J gene is TRBJ1-6, the V gene TRBV19, with a weak D call TRBD1 (5 bases). The ends were cut back, 2 bases at V and 7 bases at J, with 12 bases in the middle. Germline CDR1 LNHDA, CDR2 SQIVND (reference sequence). The CDR3 runs to 15 residues. For the CDR3, the DNA is TGTGCCAGTAGTATATCAGGGAAAGGGAATTCACCCCTCCACTTT. Protein: CASSISGKGNSPLHF.

V is TRBV29-1 and J is TRBJ2-1; TRBD1 aligns across 9 bases. The germline V gene has CDR1 SQVTM and CDR2 ANQGSEA. V dropped 6 bases and J dropped 9; count of bases not matched to a gene: 9. The CDR3 loop spans 13 amino acids. CDR3 region: CSVEGQGIAEQFF. The CDR3 nucleotides are TGCAGCGTGGAGGGACAGGGAATCGCTGAGCAGTTCTTC.

The CDR3 region has the DNA TGCGCCAGCAGCGTGGACTCCACGGGTGAGCAGTTCTTC. This encodes CASSVDSTGEQFF. The V and J genes are TRBV5-1 and TRBJ2-1; D is perhaps TRBD2 (5 bases). CDR3 length: 13 residues. Germline values: CDR1 SGHRS, CDR2 YFSETQ. Deletions cut 4 bases from V and 9 bases from J, with 14 bases between.

V gene TRBV19 combines with J gene TRBJ1-2; tentatively, D is TRBD1 (5 bases). The CDR3 has 13 amino acids. V lost 2 bases, J lost 4 bases, and 8 bases lay in between. Germline V gene data show CDR1 as LNHDA and CDR2 as SQIVND (reference sequence). The chain's CDR3 is CASSIWQGYGYTF. The CDR3 DNA reads TGTGCCAGTAGTATATGGCAGGGCTATGGCTACACCTTC.

This clone was observed a handful of times. The chain is built from TRBV10-3 and TRBJ2-7; D is ambiguous. Germline values: CDR1 ENHRY, CDR2 SYGVKD. This CDR3 is built from 13 residues. V lost 0 bases, J lost 3 bases, and 6 bases lay in between. CDR3 nucleotides: TGTGCCATCAGTGAGTCACCGGGCTACGAGCAGTACTTC. Translated: CAISESPGYEQYF.

The chain joins TRBV6-5 to TRBJ1-1, with D perhaps TRBD1 (6 bases). V dropped 0 bases and J dropped 4 bases, with 12 bases sitting between them. Germline CDR1 and CDR2: MNHEY and SVGAGI. This CDR3 has 15 residues. CDR3 in DNA: TGTGCCAGCAGTTACTCTCAGGGGCGAGGCACTGAAGCTTTCTTT. Protein product: CASSYSQGRGTEAFF.

On this clone: One end of the junction fails to match germline, which may point to a read error. The chain couples TRBV2 to TRBJ2-6; TRBD1 matches at 7 bases. This CDR3 is built from 18 residues. Per germline, CDR1 SNHLY and CDR2 FYNNEI. CDR3 region: CASSGPLQGYPGANGLTF. DNA of the CDR3: TGTGCCAGCAGTGGCCCTCTACAGGGGTATCCTGGGGCCAACGGCCTGACTTTC. Full variable domain (outside the CDR3, taken from reference TRBV2 and TRBJ2-6): EPEVTQTPSHQVTQMGQEVILRCVPISNHLYFYWYRQILGQKVEFLVSFYNNEISEKSEIFDDQFSVERPDGSNFTLKIRSTKLEDSAMYFCASSGPLQGYPGANGLTFGAGSRLTVL.

The rearrangement joins TRBV7-3 to TRBJ2-5; TRBD2 aligns across 7 bases. Losses at the gene ends were 5 bases for V and 5 bases for J; bases not matched to a gene: 5. This CDR3 region has 13 residues. Germline V CDR1 and CDR2: SGHTA, FQGTGA. CDR3 loop: CASSRGSSETQYF. As DNA, the CDR3 is TGTGCCAGCAGCCGCGGGAGTTCGGAGACCCAGTACTTC.

This chain links TRBV4-3 with TRBJ1-2, with no clear D. Germline V gene sequence: CDR1 LGHNA, CDR2 YSLEER. CDR3 length equals 15 residues. Deletions cut 0 bases from V and 8 bases from J, with 16 bases between. As DNA, the CDR3 is TGCGCCAGCAGCCAAGATGCAGCGGGGAATGTGGGCTACACCTTC. Residues: CASSQDAAGNVGYTF.

This chain connects TRBV7-9 to TRBJ2-1; D might be TRBD2 (7 bases). The CDR3 runs 16 residues. Germline CDR1 and CDR2: SEHNR and FQNEAQ (reference sequence). Between the trimmed V and J ends, which lost 5 bases and 5 bases, there was a span of 19 bases. CDR3 loop: CASSHYSLRGHNEQFF. The CDR3 DNA sequence: TGTGCCAGCAGCCACTATTCGTTGCGGGGGCACAATGAGCAGTTCTTC. The variable domain in full, completed from reference TRBV7-9 and TRBJ2-1, reads DTGVSQNPRHKITKRGQNVTFRCDPISEHNRLYWYRQTLGQGPEFLTYFQNEAQLEKSRLLSDRFSAERPKGSFSTLEIQRTEQGDSAMYLCASSHYSLRGHNEQFFGPGTRLTVL.

The chain recombines TRBV6-5 with TRBJ2-5; D possibly corresponds to TRBD2 (5 bases). This CDR3 has 15 residues. V dropped 2 bases and J dropped 0 bases, with 10 bases sitting between them. CDR1 is MNHEY and CDR2 is SVGAGI in the germline V gene. The CDR3 region is CASSYIGKYQETQYF. CDR3 sequence (DNA): TGTGCCAGCAGTTACATCGGGAAGTACCAAGAGACCCAGTACTTC.

V usage is TRBV7-9 and J usage is TRBJ1-1; no clear D. Germline V gives CDR1 SEHNR, CDR2 FQNEAQ (reference sequence). The CDR3 extends over 13 amino acids. V was clipped by 5 bases and J by 4 bases, with 11 bases between them. CDR3: CASSPSGITEAFF. CDR3 sequence (DNA): TGTGCCAGCAGCCCGTCCGGGATCACTGAAGCTTTCTTT.

The CDR3 coding sequence is TGCGCCAGCAGCCAAGACCACTATCGCGAGCAGTACTTC. This sequence encodes CASSQDHYREQYF. The chain has TRBV4-1 and TRBJ2-7, with D unresolved. Trimming left V 0 bases short and J 6 bases short, with 9 bases between. The CDR3 extends over 13 amino acids. From germline, CDR1 is MGHRA and CDR2 YSYEKL.

The DNA for the CDR3 is TGTGCCAGAAGCCCGGGGGGGGTTAATGAAAAACTGTTTTTT. Translating gives CARSPGGVNEKLFF. The chain couples TRBV5-3 to TRBJ1-4; perhaps TRBD1 as D (5 bases). TRBV5-3 is an ORF, with its function uncertain. The CDR3 has 14 amino acids. Trimming left V 4 bases short and J 4 bases short, with 11 bases between.

This clone was seen only a few times. This rearrangement joins TRBV7-9 to TRBJ1-2; D is unclear. The CDR3 is 13 amino acids. The ends were cut back, 2 bases at V and 6 bases at J, with 10 bases in the middle. Germline loops: CDR1 SEHNR, CDR2 FQNEAQ (reference sequence). The CDR3 reads CASSLRAGDGYTF. The CDR3, as DNA: TGTGCCAGCAGCTTACGAGCCGGGGATGGCTACACCTTC.

The V and J genes are TRBV5-1 and TRBJ2-5, with 10 bases matching TRBD2. Per the germline V gene, CDR1 is SGHRS and CDR2 is YFSETQ. Trimming removed 0 bases from V and 0 bases from J; junction bases left unmatched: 8. The CDR3 spans 18 residues. The CDR3 DNA is TGCGCCAGCAGCTTGGCCGTACTAGCGGGGCCGTACCAAGAGACCCAGTACTTC. Its protein is CASSLAVLAGPYQETQYF.

This clone came up once. In the same sample, other DNA sequences code for this CDR3. The genes are TRBV6-5 and TRBJ1-5, with D possibly being TRBD1 (5 bases). Germline V gene lookup returns CDR1 MNHEY and CDR2 SVGAGI. V gave up 2 bases and J gave up 5 bases, with 7 bases separating them. The CDR3 is made up of 13 amino acids. As DNA, the CDR3 is TGTGCCAGCAGTTACGACAGAGATCAGCCCCAGCATTTT. Protein sequence: CASSYDRDQPQHF.

The chain uses TRBV4-1 and TRBJ1-1; 9 nucleotides line up with TRBD1. Germline CDR1 MGHRA, CDR2 YSYEKL. The V and J ends lost 1 base and 1 base, in that order; junction bases with no gene match: 13. CDR3 length: 19 residues. CDR3 sequence reads: CASSQGIFKQGAGNTEAFF. CDR3 DNA sequence: TGCGCCAGCAGCCAAGGGATCTTTAAACAGGGGGCTGGGAACACTGAAGCTTTCTTT.

A note on this clone: At one end, the junction sequence differs from germline, possibly due to a read error. Other DNA variants within this sample encode the same CDR3. V is TRBV27 and J is TRBJ1-1; D unclear. The germline CDR1 and CDR2 sequences are MNHEY and SMNVEV (reference sequence). The CDR3 contains 14 residues. The CDR3 loop is CASSLSPMNTEAFF. In DNA form, the CDR3 reads TGTGCCAGCAGTCTATCCCCCATGAACACTGAAGCTTTCTTT.

J is TRBJ1-4 and V is TRBV6-5, with 8 bases aligning to TRBD1. Germline CDR1 reads MNHEY; CDR2 reads SVGAGI. The CDR3 loop spans 16 amino acids. Trimming cost V 0 bases and J 4 bases; bases outside gene matches: 4. CDR3 residues: CASSYSTGAINEKLFF. CDR3 nucleotides: TGTGCCAGCAGTTACTCGACAGGGGCAATTAATGAAAAACTGTTTTTT.

This chain joins TRBV19 and TRBJ2-2, with D possibly matching TRBD1 (5 bases). The CDR3 is 13 amino acids. The germline V gene has CDR1 LNHDA and CDR2 SQIVND (reference sequence). V was trimmed by 6 bases and J by 7 bases, leaving 12 bases between them. In DNA form, the CDR3 reads TGTGCCAGTAGGGCCTATACAGGCGGGGAGCTGTTTTTT. This codes for CASRAYTGGELFF.